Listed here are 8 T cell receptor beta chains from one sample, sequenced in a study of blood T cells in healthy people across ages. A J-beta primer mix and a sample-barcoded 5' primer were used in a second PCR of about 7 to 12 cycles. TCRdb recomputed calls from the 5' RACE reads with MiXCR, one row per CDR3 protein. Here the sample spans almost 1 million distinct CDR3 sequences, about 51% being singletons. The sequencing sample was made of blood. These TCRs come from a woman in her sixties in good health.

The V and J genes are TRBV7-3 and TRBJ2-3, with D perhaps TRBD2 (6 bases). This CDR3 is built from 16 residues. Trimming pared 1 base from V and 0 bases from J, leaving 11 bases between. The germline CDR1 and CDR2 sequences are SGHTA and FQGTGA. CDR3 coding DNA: TGTGCCAGCAGCTTAAATCCGGGGACTAGCACAGATACGCAGTATTTT. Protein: CASSLNPGTSTDTQYF.

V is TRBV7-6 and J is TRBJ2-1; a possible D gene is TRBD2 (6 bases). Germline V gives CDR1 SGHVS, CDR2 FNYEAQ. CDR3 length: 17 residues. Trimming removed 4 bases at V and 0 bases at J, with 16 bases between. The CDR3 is CASSSNLDGSSYNEQFF. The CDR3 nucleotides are TGTGCCAGCAGCTCCAACTTAGACGGGAGCTCCTACAATGAGCAGTTCTTC.

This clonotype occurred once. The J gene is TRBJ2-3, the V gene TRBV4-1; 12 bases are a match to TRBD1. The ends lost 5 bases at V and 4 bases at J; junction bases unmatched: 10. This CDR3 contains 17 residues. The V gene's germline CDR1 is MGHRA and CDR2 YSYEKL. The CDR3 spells CASSTQTGTGGADTQYF. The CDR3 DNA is TGCGCCAGCAGCACACAAACCGGGACAGGGGGCGCAGATACGCAGTATTTT.

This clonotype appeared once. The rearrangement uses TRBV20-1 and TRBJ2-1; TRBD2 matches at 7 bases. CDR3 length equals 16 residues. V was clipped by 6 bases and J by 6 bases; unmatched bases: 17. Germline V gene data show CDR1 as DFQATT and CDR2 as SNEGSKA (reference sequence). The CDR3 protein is CSARIPGGLYINEQFF. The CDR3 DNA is TGCAGTGCAAGAATCCCGGGAGGACTATACATCAATGAGCAGTTCTTC.

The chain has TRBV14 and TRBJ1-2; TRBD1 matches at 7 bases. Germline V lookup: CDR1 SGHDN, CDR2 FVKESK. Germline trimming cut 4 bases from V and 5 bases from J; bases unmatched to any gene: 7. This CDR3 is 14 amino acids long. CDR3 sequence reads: CASSPGTVFYGYTF. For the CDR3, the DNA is TGTGCCAGCAGCCCAGGGACAGTTTTTTATGGCTACACCTTC.

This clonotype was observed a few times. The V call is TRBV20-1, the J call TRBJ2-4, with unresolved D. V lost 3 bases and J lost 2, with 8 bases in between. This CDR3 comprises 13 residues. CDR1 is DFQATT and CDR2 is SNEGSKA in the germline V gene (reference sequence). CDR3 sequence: CSASRQPKNIQYF. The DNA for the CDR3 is TGCAGTGCTAGCCGCCAACCCAAAAACATTCAGTACTTC.

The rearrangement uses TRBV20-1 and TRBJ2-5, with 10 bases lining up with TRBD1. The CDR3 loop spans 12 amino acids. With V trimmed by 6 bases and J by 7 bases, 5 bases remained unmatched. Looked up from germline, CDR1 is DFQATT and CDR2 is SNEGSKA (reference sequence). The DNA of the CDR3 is TGCAGTGCCCGGACAGGGGGTGCGACCCAGTACTTC. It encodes CSARTGGATQYF.

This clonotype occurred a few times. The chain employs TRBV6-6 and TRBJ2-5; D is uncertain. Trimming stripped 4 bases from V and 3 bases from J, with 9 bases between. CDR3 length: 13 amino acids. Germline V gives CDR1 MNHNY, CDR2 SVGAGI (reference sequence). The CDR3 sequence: CASSWVREETQYF. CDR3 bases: TGTGCCAGCAGTTGGGTCAGAGAAGAGACCCAGTACTTC.